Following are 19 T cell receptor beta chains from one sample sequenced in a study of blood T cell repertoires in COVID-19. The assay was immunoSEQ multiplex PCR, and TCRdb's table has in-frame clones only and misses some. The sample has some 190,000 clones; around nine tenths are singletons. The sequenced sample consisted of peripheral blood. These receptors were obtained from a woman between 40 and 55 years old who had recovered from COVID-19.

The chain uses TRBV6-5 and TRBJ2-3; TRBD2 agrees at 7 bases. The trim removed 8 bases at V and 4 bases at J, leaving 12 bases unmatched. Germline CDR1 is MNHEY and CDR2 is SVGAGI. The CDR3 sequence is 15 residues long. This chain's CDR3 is CASHMGGGGSDTQYF. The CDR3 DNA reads TGTGCCAGCCACATGGGGGGGGGAGGGTCAGATACGCAGTATTTT.

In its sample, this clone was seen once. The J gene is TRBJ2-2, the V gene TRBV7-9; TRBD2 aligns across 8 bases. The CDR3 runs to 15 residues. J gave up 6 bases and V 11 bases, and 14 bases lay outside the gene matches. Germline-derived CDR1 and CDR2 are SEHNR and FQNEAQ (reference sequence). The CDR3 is CAGLSGRGYAGELFF. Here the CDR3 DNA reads TGTGCCGGTTTATCCGGGAGGGGTTATGCCGGGGAGCTGTTTTTT. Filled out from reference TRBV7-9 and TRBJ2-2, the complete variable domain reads DTGVSQNPRHKITKRGQNVTFRCDPISEHNRLYWYRQTLGQGPEFLTYFQNEAQLEKSRLLSDRFSAERPKGSFSTLEIQRTEQGDSAMYLCAGLSGRGYAGELFFGEGSRLTVL.

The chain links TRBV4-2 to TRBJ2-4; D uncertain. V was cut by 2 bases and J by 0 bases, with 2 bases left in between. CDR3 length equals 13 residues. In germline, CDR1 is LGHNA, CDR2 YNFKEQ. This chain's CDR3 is CASSQLAKNIQYF. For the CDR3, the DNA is TGTGCCAGCAGCCAACTAGCCAAAAACATTCAGTACTTC.

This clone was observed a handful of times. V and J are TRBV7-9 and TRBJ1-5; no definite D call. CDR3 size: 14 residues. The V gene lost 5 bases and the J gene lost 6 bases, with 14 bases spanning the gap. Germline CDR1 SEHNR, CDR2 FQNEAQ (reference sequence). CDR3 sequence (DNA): TGTGCCAGCAGCGACACCCCGGAAGCTCAGCCCCAGCATTTT. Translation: CASSDTPEAQPQHF.

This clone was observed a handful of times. CDR3 residues: CASSQVTRGEAFF. The CDR3 nucleotides read TGTGCCAGCAGCCAAGTGACGCGAGGGGAAGCTTTCTTT. The V and J genes are TRBV3-1 (or the pseudogene TRBV3-2) and TRBJ1-1; D call uncertain. In germline, CDR1 is LGHDT, CDR2 YNNKEL (reference sequence). This CDR3 is built from 13 residues. Trimming took off 1 base at V and 8 bases at J, with 11 bases between the two ends.

The CDR3 coding sequence is TGTGCCAGCAGCTTGGGCAGGGGGGATCAGCCCCAGCATTTT. Protein: CASSLGRGDQPQHF. This sequence joins TRBV7-9 and TRBJ1-5; 7 positions match TRBD1. Germline loops: CDR1 SEHNR, CDR2 FQNEAQ (reference sequence). J gave up 5 bases and V 3 bases, and 4 bases lay outside the gene matches. The CDR3 contains 14 residues. Based on the CDR3 plus reference TRBV7-9 and TRBJ1-5, the full variable domain is DTGVSQNPRHKITKRGQNVTFRCDPISEHNRLYWYRQTLGQGPEFLTYFQNEAQLEKSRLLSDRFSAERPKGSFSTLEIQRTEQGDSAMYLCASSLGRGDQPQHFGDGTRLSIL.

For the CDR3, the DNA is TGTGCCAGCAGCCTTACCCCGGGGGTTTACGAGCAGTACTTC. Amino acids: CASSLTPGVYEQYF. This sequence joins TRBV3-1 (or the pseudogene TRBV3-2) and TRBJ2-7, with D tentatively TRBD2 (6 bases). This CDR3 has 14 amino acids. The germline CDR1 and CDR2 sequences are LGHDT and YNNKEL (reference sequence). The germline V and J ends were trimmed by 4 bases and 4 bases, with 14 bases remaining between them.

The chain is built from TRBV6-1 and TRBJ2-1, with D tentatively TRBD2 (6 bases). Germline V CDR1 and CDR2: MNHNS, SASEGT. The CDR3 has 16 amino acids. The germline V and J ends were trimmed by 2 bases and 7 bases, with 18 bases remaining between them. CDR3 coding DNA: TGTGCCAGCAGTGAAAGTTGGGGGGTCGGGATGAATGAGCAGTTCTTC. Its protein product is CASSESWGVGMNEQFF.

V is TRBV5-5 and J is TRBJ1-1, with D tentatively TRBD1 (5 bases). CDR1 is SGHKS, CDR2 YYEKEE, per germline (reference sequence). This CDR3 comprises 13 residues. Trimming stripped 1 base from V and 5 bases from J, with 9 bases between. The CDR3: CASSLLSGTEAFF. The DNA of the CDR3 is TGTGCCAGCAGCTTGCTTTCAGGGACTGAAGCTTTCTTT.

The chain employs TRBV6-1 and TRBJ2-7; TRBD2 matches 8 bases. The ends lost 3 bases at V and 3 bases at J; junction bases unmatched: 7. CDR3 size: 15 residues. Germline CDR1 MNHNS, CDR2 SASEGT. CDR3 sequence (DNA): TGTGCCAGCAGTGAGGGGACTAGGGTTCTCTACGAGCAGTACTTC. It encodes CASSEGTRVLYEQYF.

The CDR3 coding sequence is TGTGCCAGTAGTATATGGGGGGAAGGATACAATGAGCAGTTCTTC. It translates to CASSIWGEGYNEQFF. The V and J genes are TRBV19 and TRBJ2-1; possible D gene TRBD2, 6 bases. This CDR3 contains 15 residues. Germline CDR1 LNHDA, CDR2 SQIVND (reference sequence). The V gene lost 2 bases and the J gene lost 4 bases, with 12 bases spanning the gap.

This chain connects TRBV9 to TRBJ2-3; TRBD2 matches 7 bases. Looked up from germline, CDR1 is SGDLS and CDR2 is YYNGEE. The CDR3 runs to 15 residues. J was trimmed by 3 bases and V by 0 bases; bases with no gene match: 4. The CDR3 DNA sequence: TGTGCCAGCAGCGTAGTAGGACTAGAGACAGATACGCAGTATTTT. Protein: CASSVVGLETDTQYF.

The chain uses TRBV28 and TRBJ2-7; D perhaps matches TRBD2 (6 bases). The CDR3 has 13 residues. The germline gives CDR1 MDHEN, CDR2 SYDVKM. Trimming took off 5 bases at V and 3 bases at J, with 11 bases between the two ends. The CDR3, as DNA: TGTGCCAGCAGTCCCGGGACTTTCTACGAGCAGTACTTC. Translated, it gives CASSPGTFYEQYF.

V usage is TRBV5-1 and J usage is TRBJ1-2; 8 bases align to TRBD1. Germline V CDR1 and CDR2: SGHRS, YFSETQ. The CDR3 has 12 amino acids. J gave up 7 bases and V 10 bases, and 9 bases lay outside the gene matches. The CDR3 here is CAVQGQDAGYTF. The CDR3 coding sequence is TGCGCCGTACAGGGACAGGACGCTGGCTACACCTTC. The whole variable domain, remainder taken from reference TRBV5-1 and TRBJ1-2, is KAGVTQTPRYLIKTRGQQVTLSCSPISGHRSVSWYQQTPGQGLQFLFEYFSETQRNKGNFPGRFSGRQFSNSRSEMNVSTLELGDSALYLCAVQGQDAGYTFGSGTRLTVV.

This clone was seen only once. The CDR3 DNA follows: TGTGCCTGGAGACAGGATGCTAACGCGAACACCGGGGAGCTGTTTTTT. The encoded protein is CAWRQDANANTGELFF. V is TRBV30 and J is TRBJ2-2; D possibly corresponds to TRBD1 (5 bases). Germline CDR1 is GTSNPN and CDR2 is SVGIG (reference sequence). CDR3 length: 16 amino acids. Trimming left V 3 bases short and J 0 bases short, with 14 bases between.

CDR3: CASSWEPGNEQFF. For the CDR3, the DNA is TGTGCCAGTAGTTGGGAGCCTGGGAATGAGCAGTTCTTC. The genes are TRBV19 and TRBJ2-1, with TRBD2 as a possible D gene (5 bases). The CDR3 is made up of 13 amino acids. Germline values: CDR1 LNHDA, CDR2 SQIVND (reference sequence). The V end was cut by 5 bases, the J end by 7 bases, with 12 bases between.

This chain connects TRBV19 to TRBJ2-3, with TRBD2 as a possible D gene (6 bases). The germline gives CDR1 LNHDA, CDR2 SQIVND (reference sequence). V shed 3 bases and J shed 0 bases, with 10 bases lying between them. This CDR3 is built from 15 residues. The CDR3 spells CASSILAQSTDTQYF. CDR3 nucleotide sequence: TGTGCCAGTAGTATCCTAGCGCAGAGCACAGATACGCAGTATTTT.

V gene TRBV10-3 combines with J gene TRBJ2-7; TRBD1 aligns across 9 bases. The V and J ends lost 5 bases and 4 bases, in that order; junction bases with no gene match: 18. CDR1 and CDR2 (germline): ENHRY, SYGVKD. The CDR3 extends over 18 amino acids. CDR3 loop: CAISLQLPGQGTIYEQYF. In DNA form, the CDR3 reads TGTGCCATCAGTCTCCAACTACCTGGACAGGGGACAATATACGAGCAGTACTTC.

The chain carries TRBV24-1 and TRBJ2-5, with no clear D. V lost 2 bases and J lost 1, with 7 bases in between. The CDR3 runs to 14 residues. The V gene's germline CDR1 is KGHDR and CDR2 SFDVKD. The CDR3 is CATSDSYSQETQYF. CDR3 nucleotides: TGTGCCACCAGTGATTCGTACAGCCAAGAGACCCAGTACTTC.